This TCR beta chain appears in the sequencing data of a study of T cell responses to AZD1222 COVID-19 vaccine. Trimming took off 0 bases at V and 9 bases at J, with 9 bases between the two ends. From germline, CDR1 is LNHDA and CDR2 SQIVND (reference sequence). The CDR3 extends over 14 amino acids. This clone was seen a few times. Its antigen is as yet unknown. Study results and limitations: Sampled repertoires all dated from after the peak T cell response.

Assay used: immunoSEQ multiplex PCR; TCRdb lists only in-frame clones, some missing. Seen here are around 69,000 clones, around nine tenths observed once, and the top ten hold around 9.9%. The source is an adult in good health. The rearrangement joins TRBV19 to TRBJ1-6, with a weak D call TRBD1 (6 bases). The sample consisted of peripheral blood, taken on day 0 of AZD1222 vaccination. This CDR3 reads CASSIEGQSSPLHF. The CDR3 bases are TGTGCCAGTAGTATAGAAGGACAGTCTTCACCCCTCCACTTT.